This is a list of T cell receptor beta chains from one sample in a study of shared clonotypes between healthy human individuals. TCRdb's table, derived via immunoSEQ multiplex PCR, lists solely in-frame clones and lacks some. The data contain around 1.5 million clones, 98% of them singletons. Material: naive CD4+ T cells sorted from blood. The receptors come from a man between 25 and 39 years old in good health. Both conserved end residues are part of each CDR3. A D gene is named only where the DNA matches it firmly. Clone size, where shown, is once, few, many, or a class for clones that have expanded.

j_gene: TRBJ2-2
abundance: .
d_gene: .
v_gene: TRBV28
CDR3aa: CASTRPGELFF
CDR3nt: TGTGCCAGCACCCGTCCCGGGGAGCTGTTTTTT

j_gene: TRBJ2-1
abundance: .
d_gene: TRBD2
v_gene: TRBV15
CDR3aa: CATSREMQRGTNEQFF
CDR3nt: TGTGCCACCAGCAGAGAGATGCAGCGGGGGACCAATGAGCAGTTCTTC

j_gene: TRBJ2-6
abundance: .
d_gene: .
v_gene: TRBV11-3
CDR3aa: CASSHTGPGANVLTF
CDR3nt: TGTGCCAGCAGCCACACAGGGCCTGGGGCCAACGTCCTGACTTTC

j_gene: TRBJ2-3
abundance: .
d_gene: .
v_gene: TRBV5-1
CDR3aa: CASSAGLSTDTQYF
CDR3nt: TGCGCCAGCAGCGCAGGACTCAGCACGGATACGCAGTATTTT

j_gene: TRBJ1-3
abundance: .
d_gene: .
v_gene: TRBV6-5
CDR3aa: CASRPRVSGNTIYF
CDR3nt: TGTGCCAGCAGGCCCAGGGTTTCTGGAAACACCATATATTTT

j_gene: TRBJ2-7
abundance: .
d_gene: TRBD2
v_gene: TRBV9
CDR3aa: CASSVGSGSLYEQYF
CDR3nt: TGTGCCAGCAGCGTAGGGAGCGGGAGTCTTTACGAGCAGTACTTC

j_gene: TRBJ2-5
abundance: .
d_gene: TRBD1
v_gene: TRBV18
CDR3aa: CASSPFTGGGETQYF
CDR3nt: TGTGCCAGCTCGCCCTTTACAGGGGGCGGAGAGACCCAGTACTTC

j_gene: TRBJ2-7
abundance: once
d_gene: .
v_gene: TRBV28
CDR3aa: CASPAPGSSYEQYF
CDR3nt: TGTGCCAGCCCCGCGCCCGGTTCCTCCTACGAGCAGTACTTC

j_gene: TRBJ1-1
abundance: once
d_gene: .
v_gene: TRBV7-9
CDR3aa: CASSFGGHSTEAFF
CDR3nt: TGTGCCAGCAGCTTTGGGGGGCATAGCACTGAAGCTTTCTTT

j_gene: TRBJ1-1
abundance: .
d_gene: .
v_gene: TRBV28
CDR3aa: CASSSVGGNTEAFF
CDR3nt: TGTGCCAGCAGCTCAGTCGGGGGTAACACTGAAGCTTTCTTT

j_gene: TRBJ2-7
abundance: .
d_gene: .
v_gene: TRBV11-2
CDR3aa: CASSLGPGTAKRNEQYF
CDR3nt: TGTGCCAGCAGCTTAGGACCCGGGACGGCAAAAAGAAACGAGCAGTACTTC

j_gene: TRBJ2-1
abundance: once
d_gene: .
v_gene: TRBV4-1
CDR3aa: CASSQEQQTNEQFF
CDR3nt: TGCGCCAGCAGCCAAGAACAACAAACCAATGAGCAGTTCTTC

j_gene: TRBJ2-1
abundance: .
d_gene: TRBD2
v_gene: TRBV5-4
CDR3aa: CASSSQRLADNEQFF
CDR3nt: TGTGCCAGCAGCTCGCAGCGACTAGCGGACAATGAGCAGTTCTTC

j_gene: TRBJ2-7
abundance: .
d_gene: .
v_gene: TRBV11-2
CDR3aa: CATKLGAGEQYF
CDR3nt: TGTGCCACCAAATTAGGGGCAGGGGAGCAGTACTTC

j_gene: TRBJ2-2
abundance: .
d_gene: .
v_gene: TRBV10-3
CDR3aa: CAIRGATGELFF
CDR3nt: TGTGCCATCAGGGGTGCCACCGGGGAGCTGTTTTTT

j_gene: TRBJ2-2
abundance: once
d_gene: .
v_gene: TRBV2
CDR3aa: CASIQTIGALNTGELFF
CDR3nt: TGTGCCAGCATCCAAACAATTGGGGCTCTGAACACCGGGGAGCTGTTTTTT

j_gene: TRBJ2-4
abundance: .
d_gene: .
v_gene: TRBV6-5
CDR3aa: CASSYSRVAKNIQYF
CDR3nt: TGTGCCAGCAGTTACTCCAGAGTAGCCAAAAACATTCAGTACTTC

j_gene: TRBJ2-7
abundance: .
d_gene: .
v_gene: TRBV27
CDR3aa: CASSFSFRYEQYF
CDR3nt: TGTGCCAGCTCTTTCTCCTTTCGCTACGAGCAGTACTTC

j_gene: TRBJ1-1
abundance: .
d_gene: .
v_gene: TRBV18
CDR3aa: CASSPPSPQENTEAFF
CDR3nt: TGTGCCAGCTCACCACCGAGTCCACAGGAGAACACTGAAGCTTTCTTT

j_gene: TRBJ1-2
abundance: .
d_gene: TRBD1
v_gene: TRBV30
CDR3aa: CAWRRSESGQPANYGYTF
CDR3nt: TGTGCCTGGAGGAGATCAGAATCGGGACAGCCAGCTAACTATGGCTACACCTTC

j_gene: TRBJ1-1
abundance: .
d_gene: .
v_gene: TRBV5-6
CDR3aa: CASSPPRGQIFRPEAFF
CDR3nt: TGTGCCAGCAGCCCCCCACGCGGTCAGATATTTCGGCCGGAGGCTTTCTTT

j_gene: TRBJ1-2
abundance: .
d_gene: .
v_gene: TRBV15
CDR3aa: CATSRRPQENYGCTF
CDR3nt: TGTGCCACCAGCCGCCGGCCACAGGAGAATTATGGCTGCACCTTC

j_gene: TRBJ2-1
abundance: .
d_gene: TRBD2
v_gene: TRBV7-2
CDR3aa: CASSLQAGGSNEQFF
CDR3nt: TGTGCCAGCAGCTTACAAGCGGGGGGGTCAAATGAGCAGTTCTTC

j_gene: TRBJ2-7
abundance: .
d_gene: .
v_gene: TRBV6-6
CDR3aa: CASSMIAVSYEQYF
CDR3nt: TGTGCCAGCAGTATGATAGCGGTCTCCTACGAGCAGTACTTC

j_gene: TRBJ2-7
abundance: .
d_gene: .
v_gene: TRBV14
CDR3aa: CASSPGLTVQYF
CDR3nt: TGTGCCAGCAGCCCAGGGTTAACAGTGCAGTACTTC

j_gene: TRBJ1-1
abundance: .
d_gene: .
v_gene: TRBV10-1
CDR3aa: CASKKGGRDTEAFF
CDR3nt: TGCGCCAGCAAAAAAGGGGGTCGCGACACTGAAGCTTTCTTT

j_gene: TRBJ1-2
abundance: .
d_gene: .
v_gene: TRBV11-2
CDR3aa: CASSLGTRYGYTF
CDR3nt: TGTGCCAGCAGCTTAGGTACTAGGTATGGCTACACCTTC

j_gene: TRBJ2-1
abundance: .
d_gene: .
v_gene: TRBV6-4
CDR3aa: CASSARAGSYNEQFF
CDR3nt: TGTGCCAGCAGTGCCAGGGCTGGCTCCTACAATGAGCAGTTCTTC

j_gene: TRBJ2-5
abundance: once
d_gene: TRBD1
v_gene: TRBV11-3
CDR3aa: CASSPGGFDRDDETQYF
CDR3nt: TGTGCCAGCAGCCCTGGGGGATTTGACAGGGACGACGAGACCCAGTACTTC

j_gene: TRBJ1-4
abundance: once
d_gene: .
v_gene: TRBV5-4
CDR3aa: CASSLGGEGEKLFF
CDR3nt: TGTGCCAGCAGCTTGGGTGGGGAAGGTGAAAAACTGTTTTTT

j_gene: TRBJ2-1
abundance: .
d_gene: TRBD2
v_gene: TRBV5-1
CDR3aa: CASSRGLAGGPGRNEQFF
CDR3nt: TGCGCCAGCAGCCGGGGACTAGCGGGAGGGCCCGGGAGGAATGAGCAGTTCTTC

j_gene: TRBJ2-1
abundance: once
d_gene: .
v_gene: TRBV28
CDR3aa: CASSFGGGGSYNEQFF
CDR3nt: TGTGCCAGCAGTTTCGGCGGAGGCGGCTCCTACAATGAGCAGTTCTTC

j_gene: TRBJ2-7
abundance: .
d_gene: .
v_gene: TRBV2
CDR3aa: CASSPQTYEQYF
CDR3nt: TGTGCCAGCAGCCCTCAGACTTACGAGCAGTACTTC

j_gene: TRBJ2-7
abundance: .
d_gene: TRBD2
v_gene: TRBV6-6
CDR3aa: CASSYGLAGAYEQYF
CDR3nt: TGTGCCAGCAGTTACGGTCTAGCGGGAGCTTACGAGCAGTACTTC

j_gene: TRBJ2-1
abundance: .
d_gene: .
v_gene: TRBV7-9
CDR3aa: CASSAIDDRRDEQFF
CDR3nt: TGTGCCAGCAGCGCTATAGACGACAGACGTGATGAGCAGTTCTTC

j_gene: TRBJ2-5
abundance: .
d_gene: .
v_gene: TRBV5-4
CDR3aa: CASSLVGETQYF
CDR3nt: TGTGCCAGCAGCTTGGTTGGGGAGACCCAGTACTTC

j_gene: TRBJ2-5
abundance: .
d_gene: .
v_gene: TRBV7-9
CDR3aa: CASSLALGLQETQYF
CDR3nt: TGTGCCAGCAGCTTAGCGCTGGGGCTCCAAGAGACCCAGTACTTC

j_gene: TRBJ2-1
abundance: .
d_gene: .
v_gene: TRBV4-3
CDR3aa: CASSQEGREQFF
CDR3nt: TGCGCCAGCAGCCAAGAAGGTCGAGAGCAGTTCTTC

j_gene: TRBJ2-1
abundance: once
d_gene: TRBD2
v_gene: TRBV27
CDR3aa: CASSALGLPPNEQFF
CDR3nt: TGTGCCAGCAGTGCCTTGGGACTACCGCCAAATGAGCAGTTCTTC

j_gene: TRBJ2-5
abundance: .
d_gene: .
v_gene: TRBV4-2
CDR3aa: CASSQGVLQETQYF
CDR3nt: TGTGCCAGCAGCCAGGGGGTCCTCCAAGAGACCCAGTACTTC

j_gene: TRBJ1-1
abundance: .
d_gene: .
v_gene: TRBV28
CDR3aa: CASSPQGPGNTEAFF
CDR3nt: TGTGCCAGCAGTCCCCAGGGCCCTGGGAACACTGAAGCTTTCTTT

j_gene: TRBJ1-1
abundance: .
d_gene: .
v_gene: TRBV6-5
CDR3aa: CASSYSFGGGNTEAFF
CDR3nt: TGTGCCAGCAGTTACTCGTTCGGGGGGGGGAACACTGAAGCTTTCTTT

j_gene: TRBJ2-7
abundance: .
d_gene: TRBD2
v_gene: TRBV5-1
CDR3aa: CASSLGTSVGEQYF
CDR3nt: TGCGCCAGCAGCTTGGGGACTAGCGTTGGGGAGCAGTACTTC

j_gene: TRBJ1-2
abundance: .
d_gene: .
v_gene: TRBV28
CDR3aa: CASSSAPDPGYTF
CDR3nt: TGTGCCAGCAGCTCCGCCCCGGACCCCGGCTACACCTTC

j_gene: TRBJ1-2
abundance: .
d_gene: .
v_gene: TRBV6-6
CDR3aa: CASSYTGRDYGYTF
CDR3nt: TGTGCCAGCAGTTATACAGGAAGGGACTATGGCTACACCTTC

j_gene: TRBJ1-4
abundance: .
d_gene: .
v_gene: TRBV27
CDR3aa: CASRVASREKLFF
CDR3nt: TGTGCCAGCAGGGTGGCGTCTCGGGAAAAACTGTTTTTT

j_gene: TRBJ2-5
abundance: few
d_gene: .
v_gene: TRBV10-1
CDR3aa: CASRRDEQETQYF
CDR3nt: TGCGCCAGCCGCCGGGACGAACAAGAGACCCAGTACTTC

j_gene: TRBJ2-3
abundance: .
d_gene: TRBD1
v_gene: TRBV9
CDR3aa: CASSVYQGVTDTQYF
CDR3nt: TGTGCCAGCAGCGTATACCAGGGGGTCACAGATACGCAGTATTTT

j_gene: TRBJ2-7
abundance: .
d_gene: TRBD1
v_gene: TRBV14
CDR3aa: CASSQHMNYLEQGDEQYF
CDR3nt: TGTGCCAGCAGCCAACACATGAACTACCTTGAGCAGGGGGACGAGCAGTACTTC

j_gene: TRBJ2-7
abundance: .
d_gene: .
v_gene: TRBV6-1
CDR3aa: CASSVQLEYEQYF
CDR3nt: TGTGCCAGCAGTGTGCAGTTGGAGTACGAGCAGTACTTC

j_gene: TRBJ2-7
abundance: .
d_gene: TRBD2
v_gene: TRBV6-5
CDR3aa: CASRGLAGHEQYF
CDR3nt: TGTGCCAGCAGGGGACTAGCGGGCCACGAGCAGTACTTC

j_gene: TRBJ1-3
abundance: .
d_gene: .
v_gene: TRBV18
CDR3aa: CASSPRRSSGNTIYF
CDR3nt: TGTGCCAGCTCACCACGGCGCTCCTCTGGAAACACCATATATTTT

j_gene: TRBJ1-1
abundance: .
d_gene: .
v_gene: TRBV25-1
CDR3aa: CASSEFRGAGTEAFF
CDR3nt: TGTGCCAGCAGTGAATTTCGGGGGGCCGGGACTGAAGCTTTCTTT

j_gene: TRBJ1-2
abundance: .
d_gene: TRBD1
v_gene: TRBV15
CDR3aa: CATSRVRGTGVRGYTF
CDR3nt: TGTGCCACCAGCAGAGTAAGAGGGACAGGGGTTCGTGGCTACACCTTC

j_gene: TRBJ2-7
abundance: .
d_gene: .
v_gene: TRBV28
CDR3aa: CASSLNRAYEQYF
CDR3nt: TGTGCCAGCAGTTTAAACAGGGCCTACGAGCAGTACTTC

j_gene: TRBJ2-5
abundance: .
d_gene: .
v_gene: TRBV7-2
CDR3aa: CASSLAGTGKTQYF
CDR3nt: TGTGCCAGCAGCTTAGCGGGTACCGGGAAGACCCAGTACTTC

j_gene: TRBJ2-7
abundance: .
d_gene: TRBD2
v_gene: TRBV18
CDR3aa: CASSPLPDGGRGEQYF
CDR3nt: TGTGCCAGCTCACCACTCCCCGACGGCGGGAGGGGCGAGCAGTACTTC

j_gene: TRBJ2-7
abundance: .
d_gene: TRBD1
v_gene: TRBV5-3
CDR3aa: CARSPSSGTGWHEQYF
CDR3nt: TGTGCCAGAAGCCCGAGCTCCGGGACAGGGTGGCACGAGCAGTACTTC

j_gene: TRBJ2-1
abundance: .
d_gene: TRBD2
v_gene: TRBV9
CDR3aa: CASSVVSEQGLLAGEQFF
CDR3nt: TGTGCCAGCAGCGTAGTCTCGGAACAGGGGCTTCTAGCGGGAGAGCAGTTCTTC